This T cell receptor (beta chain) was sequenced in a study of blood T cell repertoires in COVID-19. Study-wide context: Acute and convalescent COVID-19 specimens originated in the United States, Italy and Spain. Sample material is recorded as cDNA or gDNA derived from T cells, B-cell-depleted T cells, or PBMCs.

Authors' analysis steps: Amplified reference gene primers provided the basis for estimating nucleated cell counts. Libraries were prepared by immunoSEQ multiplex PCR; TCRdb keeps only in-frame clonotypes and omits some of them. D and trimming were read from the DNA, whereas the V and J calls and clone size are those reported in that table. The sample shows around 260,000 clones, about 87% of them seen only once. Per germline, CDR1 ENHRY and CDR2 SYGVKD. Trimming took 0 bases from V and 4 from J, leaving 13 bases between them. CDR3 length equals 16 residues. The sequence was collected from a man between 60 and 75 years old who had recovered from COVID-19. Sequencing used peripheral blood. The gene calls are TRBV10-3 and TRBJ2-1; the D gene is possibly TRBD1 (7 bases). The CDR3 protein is CAISESMAGGYNEQFF. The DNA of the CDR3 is TGTGCCATCAGTGAGTCTATGGCAGGGGGGTACAATGAGCAGTTCTTC.